This T cell receptor (beta chain) was observed in a study of identical twins. In germline, CDR1 is LGHNA, CDR2 YNFKEQ. The CDR3 is 15 amino acids. Trimming stripped 4 bases from V and 4 bases from J, with 14 bases between. TCRdb ran MiXCR on the 5' RACE reads and lists one entry per CDR3 protein. The data show roughly 700,000 distinct CDR3 sequences, 8% to 9% seen once. This same sample was also taken into another study, of yellow fever vaccine responses in identical twins.

The sample consisted of PBMCs. The receptor was derived from a woman younger than 35 in good health. The V and J genes are TRBV4-2 and TRBJ2-1, with D possibly being TRBD1 or TRBD2 (6 bases each). CDR3 DNA sequence: TGTGCCAGCAGCCCTGAACGGGGGCTATACAATGAGCAGTTCTTC. This codes for CASSPERGLYNEQFF.